The T cell receptor (beta chain) described here comes from a study of beta chain features in type 1 diabetes (dated by TCRdb to the late 2010s). About the full investigation: Mean age, gender distribution, total cell number and subset yield did not differ between patients and healthy donors. Across all samples, around 100 million sorted cells were examined, and cell number per subset correlated strongly with RNA yield. In the study, recently diagnosed type 1 diabetes patients and matched healthy donors were compared on the TCRB repertoires of their sorted circulating CD4+ T cell subsets. Naive and central memory subsets were obtained from all 28 donors, but regulatory and stem cell-like memory subsets were isolated from only 8 patients and 8 healthy donors. What the work shows at the level of the full study, not this receptor alone: Because the HLA sub-analyses included only small numbers of individuals, any influence of HLA type on TCRB rearrangement was left unresolved. Fewer insertions and more nucleotide deletions at VDJ recombination sites were observed in patients with type 1 diabetes, implying thymic rearrangement abnormalities. Type 1 diabetes patients showed a moderate but significant shortening of TCRB CDR3 length in all four CD4+ subsets. PCR may preferentially amplify shorter templates, but because patient and control samples were amplified and corrected together, any resulting skew would affect both groups equally. Naive, central memory and regulatory TCRB repertoires appeared to be more alike among patients than among healthy donors. Because cDNA was sequenced instead of genomic DNA, activated cells with high expression could be over-represented, although the groups did not differ in activation or CD3 levels.

From each donor, a single peripheral blood sample of around 120 mL on average was drawn into heparinised tubes. A BD FACSAria II was used to sort naive, central memory, regulatory and stem cell-like memory CD4+ T cells with a panel that included CD45RO, CCR7, CD25, CD127, CD95 and CD27. Purity was above 95% for every sorted population. PBMCs were isolated right away by Lymphoprep density gradient centrifugation and were stained directly, without culture. So that batch effects would be minimized, each experiment stained and sorted samples in pairs, pairing one healthy donor with one patient. According to the germline V gene, CDR1 reads MGHDK and CDR2 reads SYGVNS. V trim: 3 bases; J trim: 6 bases; unmatched bases: 4. The CDR3 measures 14 amino acids from cysteine to phenylalanine. Of the read, only the CDR3 DNA is kept; its 42 bases are in frame from base 1. Concerning this clone: It has no known antigen specificity. No much larger clonotype is one base removed from it; base qualities were not supplied.

The entire isolated RNA was reverse transcribed using the High Capacity cDNA Reverse Transcription Kit, and thus expressed TCRB transcripts were sequenced. For stem cell-like memory T cell samples, survey-depth immunoSEQ sequencing was used, averaging approximately 950,000 total reads per sample. Sorted cells were lysed in RLT buffer and RNA was extracted with DNase-treated RNeasy Micro or Mini kits, depending on cell number. To prevent cross-contamination, every cell subset was processed on its own, while patient and healthy donor samples were processed together. TCRB sequences were amplified from cDNA with the immunoSEQ multiplex PCR, producing 87-bp fragments spanning the CDR3 region. Sequencing of the amplicons was done on the Illumina HiSeq platform. In the source study's methods: Synthetic template baselines were used to correct PCR bias computationally, reads within Hamming distance 2 were collapsed together, and singletons that could not be merged were discarded. Reads were aligned to IMGT to assign V, D and J genes, CDR3 length, and insertions or deletions at six rearrangement sites. Within each subset, clonotype counts were normalized to the number of sorted cells before true diversity and Gini coefficients were calculated with the tcR R package. The overlap coefficient, calculated on TCRB nucleotide sequences, was used to measure repertoire sharing. TCRdb carries this immuneACCESS record with in-frame sequences only. Its versions omit some clonotypes, under half of them owing to an unresolved V gene in the studies checked, with the rest unexplained. The V and J calls and clone size were taken over from that table, and D and trimming were inferred from the DNA. The sample table contains 65,000 to 100,000 clones; only one count was recorded for 25% to 35% of them. 0.45% of the sample is in the top ten clones.

This chain is built from TRBV25-1 and TRBJ2-7, and 11 junctional nucleotides match TRBD1. The sequenced sample consisted of stem cell memory CD4+ T cells from blood. This specimen's cell subset or site label, per the study, means: stem cell-like memory CD4+ T cells. This TCR derives from a woman aged 18-29 years in good health. Here is the DNA: TGTGCCAGCAGTGACCCCGGGACAGGGGGCGAGCAGTACTTC. Its product reads: CASSDPGTGGEQYF.